Given below is one TCR beta chain in context. The antigen is unknown. This specimen belongs to a study of blood T cells in healthy people across ages. Study as a whole: Using template switching, researchers captured about one barcoded beta molecule for each two T cells.

Findings and limits, study-wide: Conclusively comparing naive with antigen-experienced cells was impossible with unsorted PBMCs.

The use of a sample-barcoded 5' primer and a J-beta primer mix characterized a second PCR of about 7 to 12 cycles. TCRdb re-analysed the 5' RACE reads in MiXCR, keeping a single row per CDR3 protein. The data hold about 560,000 distinct CDR3 sequences, with roughly a quarter observed a single time. Germline values: CDR1 SGHNT, CDR2 YYREEE (reference sequence). The CDR3 runs 15 residues. Deletions cut 4 bases from V and 4 bases from J, with 16 bases between. The same data also went into a second study, on T cells of mothers and their children.

The sequencing sample was made of blood. This chain connects TRBV5-4 to TRBJ2-3, with a weak D call TRBD1 (5 bases). The TCR sequence derives from a boy younger than 10 in good health. The CDR3 region is CASSADSHGPDTQYF. CDR3 DNA sequence: TGTGCCAGCAGCGCAGACAGTCACGGCCCAGATACGCAGTATTTT.